This is a list of T cell receptor beta chains from one sample in a study of cytomegalovirus exposure and HLA in healthy donors. Repertoires were generated with immunoSEQ multiplex PCR, while TCRdb's copy carries only in-frame clones and drops some. This sample has some 260,000 clones, with less than 95% found just once. The sequencing input was PBMCs. Every receptor here comes from a young woman in good health and CMV-seronegative. CDR3s include the opening cysteine and the closing phenylalanine or tryptophan. The D gene is left open where the match is weak. Size is omitted from some rows. Given values are once, few, many or a class for expanded clones.

j_call | clone_size | v_call | d_call | cdr3_aa | cdr3_nt
TRBJ1-2 | - | TRBV4-3 | - | CASSLAGREGYGYTF | TGCGCCAGCAGCCTAGCTGGCAGGGAGGGCTATGGCTACACCTTC
TRBJ2-5 | once | TRBV6-4 | TRBD2 | CEKGLGETQYF | TGTGAAAAGGGACTAGGAGAGACCCAGTACTTC
TRBJ1-4 | - | TRBV27 | TRBD1 | CASSPQKRQGRKLFF | TGTGCCAGCAGTCCTCAAAAACGACAGGGGCGAAAACTGTTTTTT
TRBJ2-3 | - | TRBV11-2 | - | CASSNSEGIIGTDTQYF | TGTGCCAGCAGCAATTCGGAGGGAATTATAGGCACAGATACGCAGTATTTT
TRBJ1-4 | - | TRBV28 | - | CASRSQEKLFF | TGTGCCAGCAGGTCCCAGGAAAAACTGTTTTTT
TRBJ2-7 | - | TRBV4-1 | TRBD1 | CASSRDRDEQYF | TGCGCCAGCAGCCGCGACAGGGACGAGCAGTACTTC
TRBJ2-3 | - | TRBV9 | TRBD2 | CASSVEPSGRQAGTDTQYF | TGTGCCAGCAGCGTAGAGCCTAGCGGGAGGCAAGCGGGGACAGATACGCAGTATTTT
TRBJ1-2 | - | TRBV21-1 | - | CASSGETMNGYTF | TGTGCCAGCAGTGGGGAGACAATGAATGGCTACACCTTC
TRBJ2-7 | - | TRBV5-4 | TRBD1 | CASSLGQGAFDF | TGTGCCAGCAGCTTGGGGCAGGGGGCATTCGACTTC
TRBJ2-7 | - | TRBV9 | TRBD1 | CASSVEGTGNYEQYF | TGTGCCAGCAGCGTAGAGGGGACAGGGAACTACGAGCAGTACTTC
TRBJ1-3 | - | TRBV27 | - | CASREGSGNTIYF | TGTGCCAGCCGTGAGGGCTCTGGAAACACCATATATTTT
TRBJ1-1 | - | TRBV7-9 | - | CASSLEPSGWGAEAFF | TGTGCCAGCAGCTTAGAACCCTCAGGGTGGGGTGCTGAAGCTTTCTTT
TRBJ2-3 | - | TRBV29-1 | TRBD1 | CSGRGRGRLGPGDTQYF | TGCAGCGGCCGGGGCAGGGGGCGGTTGGGCCCGGGAGATACGCAGTATTTT
TRBJ2-1 | - | TRBV29-1 | - | CSVEEGVDGSYNEQFF | TGCAGCGTTGAAGAGGGGGTGGACGGCTCCTACAATGAGCAGTTCTTC
TRBJ2-4 | - | TRBV2 | - | CASSYDNGGNIQYF | TGTGCCAGCAGCTATGACAACGGCGGCAACATTCAGTACTTC
TRBJ2-5 | - | TRBV29-1 | TRBD2 | CSVISPGSGRNKTQYF | TGCAGCGTTATCTCCCCGGGTAGCGGGAGGAATAAGACCCAGTACTTC
TRBJ2-7 | - | TRBV4-1 | TRBD1 | CASSQVTGIYEQYF | TGCGCCAGCAGCCAAGTGACAGGGATTTACGAGCAGTACTTC
TRBJ2-7 | - | TRBV7-8 | - | CASSFPGPVYEQYF | TGTGCCAGCAGTTTCCCCGGACCTGTCTACGAGCAGTACTTC
TRBJ1-1 | - | TRBV19 | - | CASSRLPDTEAFF | TGTGCCAGTAGTAGACTCCCGGACACTGAAGCTTTCTTT
TRBJ2-7 | once | TRBV4-3 | TRBD2 | CASSLGTSGRGEQYF | TGCGCCAGCAGCCTCGGGACTAGCGGTCGGGGGGAGCAGTACTTC
TRBJ2-7 | - | TRBV7-2 | TRBD2 | CASSLRGASGNYEQYF | TGTGCCAGCAGCTTACGTGGGGCTAGCGGGAACTACGAGCAGTACTTC
TRBJ2-1 | - | TRBV9 | TRBD2 | CASSPSPGTRIDEQFF | TGTGCCAGCAGCCCGAGCCCGGGGACTAGGATAGATGAGCAGTTCTTC
TRBJ1-2 | few | TRBV7-9 | TRBD1 | CASSYGGQGRYGYTF | TGTGCCAGCAGCTACGGAGGACAGGGCCGGTATGGCTACACCTTC
TRBJ1-1 | - | TRBV7-3 | - | CASSEQGNTEAFF | TGTGCCAGCAGCGAACAGGGCAACACTGAAGCTTTCTTT
TRBJ1-2 | - | TRBV6-5 | - | CASSILSGGLGGYTF | TGTGCCAGCAGTATACTCTCCGGGGGCTTAGGTGGCTACACCTTC
TRBJ1-5 | - | TRBV28 | - | CASSRPNQPQHF | TGTGCCAGCAGTCGCCCCAATCAGCCCCAGCATTTT
TRBJ2-7 | - | TRBV11-2 | - | CASSFSEGLGLEQYF | TGTGCCAGCAGCTTCAGTGAGGGACTGGGTCTCGAGCAGTACTTC
TRBJ1-5 | few | TRBV2 | TRBD1 | CASAGTGPRTQHF | TGTGCCAGCGCCGGGACAGGGCCCCGGACCCAGCATTTT
TRBJ2-7 | - | TRBV6-5 | - | CASSYPRGGAPYEQYF | TGTGCCAGCAGTTACCCCAGGGGAGGGGCGCCCTACGAGCAGTACTTC
TRBJ1-5 | - | TRBV6-1 | - | CASSEILGDRNQPQHF | TGTGCCAGCAGTGAAATCCTCGGGGACCGCAATCAGCCCCAGCATTTT
TRBJ2-3 | - | TRBV10-2 | - | CASSDWIDTQYF | TGCGCCAGCAGTGATTGGATAGATACGCAGTATTTT
TRBJ2-1 | - | TRBV7-6 | TRBD2 | CASSLSASGKRVEQFF | TGTGCCAGCAGCTTATCGGCTAGCGGGAAAAGGGTTGAGCAGTTCTTC
TRBJ2-1 | - | TRBV9 | TRBD2 | CASSNEQRGTNEQFF | TGTGCCAGCAGTAACGAGCAGCGGGGAACCAATGAGCAGTTCTTC
TRBJ2-1 | - | TRBV29-1 | - | CSVEDRILLTGQYNEQFF | TGCAGCGTTGAAGATCGGATCCTCCTTACCGGGCAGTACAATGAGCAGTTCTTC
TRBJ2-7 | - | TRBV7-9 | - | CASSSLLPYEQYF | TGTGCCAGCAGCTCTCTCCTCCCCTACGAGCAGTACTTC
TRBJ2-7 | - | TRBV23-1 | TRBD1 | CASSQATQGGEQYF | TGCGCCAGCAGTCAAGCCACACAGGGGGGCGAGCAGTACTTC
TRBJ1-2 | - | TRBV6-4 | - | CVNYGYTF | TGTGTCAACTATGGCTACACCTTC
TRBJ2-7 | few | TRBV27 | TRBD2 | CASSLMGLGPYEQYF | TGTGCCAGCAGTTTGATGGGACTAGGACCCTACGAGCAGTACTTC
TRBJ2-2 | - | TRBV19 | TRBD2 | CASSLRGANTGELFF | TGTGCCAGTAGCCTGCGGGGGGCGAACACCGGGGAGCTGTTTTTT
TRBJ2-3 | - | TRBV19 | TRBD2 | CASSIQLANTDTQYF | TGTGCCAGTAGTATTCAACTAGCGAACACAGATACGCAGTATTTT
TRBJ1-2 | - | TRBV7-9 | - | CASSLWAGVEDYGYTF | TGTGCCAGCAGCCTATGGGCGGGGGTTGAAGACTATGGCTACACCTTC
TRBJ1-1 | - | TRBV28 | TRBD1 | CASRETGGRGTEAFF | TGTGCCAGCAGGGAAACAGGGGGCCGGGGCACTGAAGCTTTCTTT
TRBJ2-3 | - | TRBV7-2 | - | CASSLGPSGTGDTQYF | TGTGCCAGCAGCTTAGGTCCTAGCGGGACAGGGGATACGCAGTATTTT
TRBJ2-5 | - | TRBV29-1 | TRBD2 | CSVEGGRNGKTQYF | TGCAGCGTTGAAGGCGGGAGGAACGGGAAGACCCAGTACTTC
TRBJ2-3 | - | TRBV6-1 | - | CASSVPELGLWDTQYF | TGTGCCAGCAGTGTCCCCGAATTGGGGCTTTGGGATACGCAGTATTTT
TRBJ2-7 | - | TRBV7-9 | - | CASSFMDLGLMSSYEQYF | TGTGCCAGCAGCTTTATGGATTTGGGACTCATGAGCTCCTACGAGCAGTACTTC
TRBJ2-5 | - | TRBV7-9 | TRBD1 | CASRARDRGETQYF | TGTGCCAGCAGAGCAAGGGACAGGGGAGAGACCCAGTACTTC
TRBJ2-5 | - | TRBV14 | - | CASSQDRVAQETQYF | TGTGCCAGCAGCCAAGACAGGGTTGCCCAAGAGACCCAGTACTTC
TRBJ2-5 | - | TRBV5-4 | TRBD2 | CASRRLAGGRKGGPQETQYF | TGTGCCAGCCGCCGACTAGCGGGAGGTAGAAAGGGTGGGCCACAAGAGACCCAGTACTTC
TRBJ2-7 | - | TRBV4-3 | - | CASSPGHGSYEQYF | TGCGCCAGCAGCCCGGGTCATGGCTCCTACGAGCAGTACTTC
TRBJ1-5 | - | TRBV5-6 | TRBD1 | CASSPPWDRAGNQPQHF | TGTGCCAGCAGCCCCCCCTGGGACAGGGCTGGCAATCAGCCCCAGCATTTT
TRBJ2-2 | - | TRBV19 | - | CASSMEFQGYTGELFF | TGTGCCAGTAGTATGGAGTTTCAGGGATACACCGGGGAGCTGTTTTTT
TRBJ2-3 | - | TRBV18 | - | CASSPSIGNTQYF | TGTGCCAGCTCACCTAGTATCGGAAATACGCAGTATTTT
TRBJ2-1 | once | TRBV5-1 | - | CASSQTGLLLQTDEQFF | TGCGCCAGCAGCCAGACGGGACTCCTTTTGCAGACGGATGAGCAGTTCTTC
TRBJ2-7 | - | TRBV19 | TRBD2 | CASGRLAGDEQYF | TGTGCCAGTGGGAGACTAGCGGGAGACGAGCAGTACTTC